This T cell receptor beta chain was observed in a study of T cell repertoires in cytomegalovirus infection. This clonotype was counted at least ten times. Its cognate antigen is unknown. TCRdb redid the calling of the reads with MiXCR, one entry per CDR3 protein. This table holds about 890,000 distinct CDR3 sequences, around 31% found once. CDR1 is LNHNV, CDR2 YYDKDF, per germline (reference sequence). V was trimmed by 5 bases and J by 0 bases, leaving 11 bases between them. This CDR3 has 15 residues. Sequenced material: cultured CD8+ T cells from PBMCs, taken from culture after CMV antigen stimulation. The sequence derives from a human donor in good health (CMV status not recorded). Some clones in this sample may be carry-over from other donors' samples. The V gene is TRBV15, the J gene TRBJ2-1; D is unresolved. For the CDR3, the DNA is TGTGCCACCAGCTTTCTCCCGAGCTCCTACAATGAGCAGTTCTTC. Amino acids: CATSFLPSSYNEQFF.